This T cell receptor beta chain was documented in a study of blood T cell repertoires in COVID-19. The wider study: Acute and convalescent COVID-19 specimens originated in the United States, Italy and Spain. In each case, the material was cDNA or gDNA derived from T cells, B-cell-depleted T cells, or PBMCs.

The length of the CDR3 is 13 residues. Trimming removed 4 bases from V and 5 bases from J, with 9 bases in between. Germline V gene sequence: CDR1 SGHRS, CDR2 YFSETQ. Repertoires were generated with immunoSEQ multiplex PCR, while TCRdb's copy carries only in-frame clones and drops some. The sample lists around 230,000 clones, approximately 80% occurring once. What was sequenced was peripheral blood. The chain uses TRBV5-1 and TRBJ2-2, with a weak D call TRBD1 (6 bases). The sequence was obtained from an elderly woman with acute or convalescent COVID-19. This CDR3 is CASSQGGTGELFF. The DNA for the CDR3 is TGCGCCAGCAGCCAAGGGGGTACCGGGGAGCTGTTTTTT. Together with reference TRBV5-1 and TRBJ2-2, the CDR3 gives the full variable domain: KAGVTQTPRYLIKTRGQQVTLSCSPISGHRSVSWYQQTPGQGLQFLFEYFSETQRNKGNFPGRFSGRQFSNSRSEMNVSTLELGDSALYLCASSQGGTGELFFGEGSRLTVL.